Each of the 17 T cell receptor beta chains below was sequenced from the same sample in a study of PD-L1 blockade in urothelial cancer. Data came from immunoSEQ multiplex PCR; TCRdb stores just in-frame clones and leaves some out. Among about 83,000 clones listed, roughly nine tenths were seen once. Sequenced material: PBMCs, taken around atezolizumab (anti-PD-L1) treatment. The receptors come from a woman in her 70s with urothelial cancer.

The CDR3 DNA follows: TGCAGTGTAGCGGGGGCCTTTTCCTACAATGAGCAGTTCTTC. This gives the protein CSVAGAFSYNEQFF. The chain has TRBV29-1 and TRBJ2-1; TRBD2 aligns across 9 bases. The CDR3 totals 14 residues. Germline V gene lookup returns CDR1 SQVTM and CDR2 ANQGSEA.

The V gene is TRBV13, the J gene TRBJ2-5, with D perhaps matching TRBD2 (6 bases). The germline V gene has CDR1 PRHDT and CDR2 FYEKMQ (reference sequence). V was trimmed by 5 bases and J by 2 bases, leaving 12 bases between them. This CDR3 is built from 14 residues. The CDR3 sequence: CASSRGSEQETQYF. The CDR3 region has the DNA TGTGCCAGCAGCCGGGGGTCGGAACAAGAGACCCAGTACTTC.

This chain uses TRBV5-4 with TRBJ1-1; 10 bases are a match to TRBD1. CDR1 SGHNT and CDR2 YYREEE come from the germline V gene (reference sequence). The CDR3 totals 15 residues. The ends lost 4 bases at V and 5 bases at J; junction bases unmatched: 8. This CDR3 is CASSPRQGAVTEAFF. DNA for the CDR3: TGTGCCAGCAGCCCTCGACAGGGGGCGGTTACTGAAGCTTTCTTT.

The chain couples TRBV30 to TRBJ2-3; D is possibly TRBD2 (6 bases). The CDR3 is 14 residues long. The germline V gene encodes CDR1 GTSNPN and CDR2 SVGIG (reference sequence). V gave up 3 bases and J gave up 2 bases, with 12 bases separating them. This CDR3 is CAWSVGLFTDTQYF. CDR3 sequence (DNA): TGTGCCTGGAGCGTGGGACTTTTCACAGATACGCAGTATTTT.

This clone showed up just once. The V call is TRBV27, the J call TRBJ1-5, with 7 positions matching TRBD1. The trim removed 4 bases at V and 6 bases at J, leaving 9 bases unmatched. Germline V gene sequence: CDR1 MNHEY, CDR2 SMNVEV (reference sequence). The CDR3 is 15 amino acids. The DNA of the CDR3 is TGTGCCAGCAGTTCTAACAGGGGACCGACTCAGCCCCAGCATTTT. It yields the protein CASSSNRGPTQPQHF.

The chain couples TRBV4-1 to TRBJ1-1; tentative D call: TRBD1 (5 bases). This CDR3 has 15 residues. V dropped 0 bases and J dropped 5 bases, with 13 bases sitting between them. The V gene's germline CDR1 is MGHRA and CDR2 YSYEKL. The chain's CDR3 is CASSQEVGRVTEAFF. The DNA of the CDR3 is TGCGCCAGCAGCCAAGAGGTAGGCAGGGTGACTGAAGCTTTCTTT.

J is TRBJ1-4 and V is TRBV29-1; D remains ambiguous. CDR1 and CDR2 (germline): SQVTM, ANQGSEA. V was shortened by 2 bases and J by 13 bases, with 17 bases between the two germline ends. CDR3 length equals 13 residues. The CDR3 DNA reads TGCAGCGTTGAAAAGGGTACCATAGAGGGACTGTTTTTT. This encodes CSVEKGTIEGLFF.

The chain combines TRBV5-5 with TRBJ2-5; tentatively, D is TRBD2 (6 bases). V gave up 2 bases and J gave up 2 bases, with 13 bases separating them. CDR1 and CDR2 (germline): SGHKS, YYEKEE (reference sequence). The CDR3 has 15 amino acids. The CDR3 region has the DNA TGTGCCAGCAGCTTAGGGACTTCCAGACAAGAGACCCAGTACTTC. Translating it yields CASSLGTSRQETQYF.

This chain joins TRBV10-3 and TRBJ1-2; D is uncertain. The CDR3 is made up of 16 amino acids. V was shortened by 2 bases and J by 7 bases, with 20 bases between the two germline ends. Germline-derived CDR1 and CDR2 are ENHRY and SYGVKD. The CDR3 sequence: CAISEPKAIEIRGYTF. Here the CDR3 DNA reads TGTGCCATCAGTGAGCCCAAAGCGATAGAAATACGTGGCTACACCTTC.

V and J are TRBV15 and TRBJ1-1; 8 bases are shared with TRBD1. Looked up from germline, CDR1 is LNHNV and CDR2 is YYDKDF (reference sequence). V shed 0 bases and J 10 bases; nucleotides not matched to a gene: 10. The CDR3 extends over 15 amino acids. The DNA for the CDR3 is TGTGCCACCAGCAGAGATGACAGGGGTGTACGACCAGCTTTCTTT. Translated, it gives CATSRDDRGVRPAFF.

This clone has just one count. V is TRBV2 and J is TRBJ2-1; TRBD2 agrees at 9 bases. The ends lost 2 bases at V and 9 bases at J; junction bases unmatched: 14. CDR3 length: 17 residues. The germline CDR1 and CDR2 sequences are SNHLY and FYNNEI. In nucleotides, the CDR3 is TGTGCCAGCAGTGAATGGGTGGCGGGAGGGCCGTCTGGTGAGCAGTTCTTC. Encoded protein: CASSEWVAGGPSGEQFF.

This chain joins TRBV18 and TRBJ2-7, with 8 bases that match TRBD1. After removal of 2 bases from V and 7 bases from J, the junction contained 13 bases not matched to a gene. Germline loops: CDR1 KGHSH, CDR2 LQKENI. The CDR3 has 16 amino acids. CDR3 residues: CASSPEISGGAGEQYF. CDR3 in DNA: TGTGCCAGCTCACCAGAGATTTCAGGGGGCGCGGGGGAGCAGTACTTC.

V usage is TRBV11-2 and J usage is TRBJ2-5; the match to TRBD2 covers 10 bases. With V trimmed by 5 bases and J by 4 bases, 10 bases remained unmatched. CDR1 and CDR2 (germline): SGHAT, FQNNGV. This CDR3 is 16 amino acids long. CDR3 coding DNA: TGTGCCAGCAGCCCCCGGACTAGCGGAGACAGAGAGACCCAGTACTTC. The encoded protein is CASSPRTSGDRETQYF.

The chain employs TRBV6-1 and TRBJ1-1; D perhaps matches TRBD1 (5 bases). Trimming shortened V by 6 bases and J by 4 bases, and 9 bases separated the two germline ends. The CDR3 is 12 residues long. Per the germline V gene, CDR1 is MNHNS and CDR2 is SASEGT. This CDR3 reads CASRGDSTEAFF. CDR3 sequence (DNA): TGTGCCAGCAGAGGTGACAGCACTGAAGCTTTCTTT.

The genes are TRBV9 and TRBJ1-1; no clear D. With 4 bases removed from V and 1 base from J, the gap between germline ends came to 11 bases. The CDR3 length is 14 residues. The germline V gene has CDR1 SGDLS and CDR2 YYNGEE. In nucleotides, the CDR3 is TGTGCCAGCAGCCCTGCCCCACAGAACACTGAAGCTTTCTTT. It is translated as CASSPAPQNTEAFF. The whole variable domain, remainder taken from reference TRBV9 and TRBJ1-1, is DSGVTQTPKHLITATGQRVTLRCSPRSGDLSVYWYQQSLDQGLQFLIQYYNGEERAKGNILERFSAQQFPDLHSELNLSSLELGDSALYFCASSPAPQNTEAFFGQGTRLTVV.

The chain uses TRBV4-1 and TRBJ2-5; 8 bases agree with TRBD1. V dropped 0 bases and J dropped 3; count of bases not matched to a gene: 9. This CDR3 region has 17 residues. Germline-derived CDR1 and CDR2 are MGHRA and YSYEKL. CDR3 DNA sequence: TGCGCCAGCAGCCAAGAGCGACAGGGGCAGGGCAAAGAGACCCAGTACTTC. Protein: CASSQERQGQGKETQYF.

The V and J genes are TRBV18 and TRBJ2-5; 8 nucleotides line up with TRBD1. CDR1 KGHSH and CDR2 LQKENI come from the germline V gene. J was trimmed by 5 bases and V by 5 bases; bases with no gene match: 19. There are 18 residues in the CDR3. CDR3 region: CASSAIVTGTGQGETQYF. DNA for the CDR3: TGTGCCAGCTCAGCTATTGTTACCGGGACAGGTCAGGGGGAGACCCAGTACTTC.